What follows are 18 T cell receptor beta chains derived from one specimen sequenced in a study of graft-versus-host responses after intestinal transplantation. Only in-frame clones appear in the TCRdb table, and some are missing; sequencing was by immunoSEQ multiplex PCR. The repertoire includes roughly 80,000 clones, around 92% of them detected once, and roughly 0.64% sits in the top ten. The sequenced sample was PBMCs, obtained 98 days after intestinal transplantation. These receptors were obtained from a human patient who received an intestinal transplant, so some T cells may come from the graft donor.

V is TRBV2 and J is TRBJ1-5; D not resolved. The CDR3 extends over 12 amino acids. In germline, CDR1 is SNHLY, CDR2 FYNNEI. Trimming pared 1 base from V and 4 bases from J, leaving 2 bases between. The CDR3 protein is CASSEGNQPQHF. CDR3 in DNA: TGTGCCAGCAGTGAAGGTAATCAGCCCCAGCATTTT.

A note on this clone: The same CDR3 is also encoded by other DNA sequences in this sample. The gene calls are TRBV9 and TRBJ1-5; D perhaps matches TRBD1 (5 bases). The germline V gene encodes CDR1 SGDLS and CDR2 YYNGEE. V lost 2 bases, J lost 2 bases, and 8 bases lay in between. This CDR3 is 14 amino acids long. Written as DNA, the CDR3 is TGTGCCAGCAGCGTCGAAGGGGGCAATCAGCCCCAGCATTTT. Protein sequence: CASSVEGGNQPQHF. Together with reference TRBV9 and TRBJ1-5, the CDR3 gives the full variable domain: DSGVTQTPKHLITATGQRVTLRCSPRSGDLSVYWYQQSLDQGLQFLIQYYNGEERAKGNILERFSAQQFPDLHSELNLSSLELGDSALYFCASSVEGGNQPQHFGDGTRLSIL.

On this clone: One junction end disagrees with the germline gene, perhaps due to a read error. The sample has other DNA sequences that encode this CDR3 too. This chain uses TRBV5-6 with TRBJ1-1; D is unresolved. CDR3 size: 16 residues. Germline CDR1 and CDR2: SGHDT and YYEEEE. The CDR3 nucleotides read TGTGCCAGCACCAAGCTGGTCCGGGAATGGAACACTGAGGCTTTCTTT. Its translation is CASTKLVREWNTEAFF.

The chain uses TRBV5-5 and TRBJ2-2, with D unclear. Trimming left V 4 bases short and J 1 base short, with 14 bases between. CDR1 and CDR2 from the germline V gene are SGHKS and YYEKEE (reference sequence). The CDR3 is made up of 16 amino acids. The CDR3 sequence is CASSLNVVQNTGELFF. As DNA, the CDR3 is TGTGCCAGCAGCCTAAACGTCGTTCAGAACACCGGGGAGCTGTTTTTT.

Concerning this clone: A junction end diverges from the germline sequence, so it may reflect a read error. The chain recombines TRBV11-1 with TRBJ2-1, with TRBD2 identical over 7 bases. CDR1 is SGHAT and CDR2 is FQDESV in the germline V gene (reference sequence). This CDR3 has 12 amino acids. CDR3 protein: CASSSSQYRGVF. CDR3 nucleotide sequence: TGTGCCAGCAGCTCATCCCAATACCGGGGGGTCTTC.

The chain employs TRBV2 and TRBJ2-7, with D hard to call. Germline CDR1 SNHLY, CDR2 FYNNEI. V was clipped by 3 bases and J by 0 bases, with 12 bases between them. The length of the CDR3 is 15 residues. In DNA, the CDR3 is TGTGCCAGCAGTGAGGGCCAGCAAATCTCCTACGAGCAGTACTTC. Translation gives CASSEGQQISYEQYF.

This chain links TRBV5-5 with TRBJ1-1; the D gene is possibly TRBD1 (5 bases). This CDR3 region has 13 residues. V was shortened by 0 bases and J by 8 bases, with 11 bases between the two germline ends. Germline V gene sequence: CDR1 SGHKS, CDR2 YYEKEE (reference sequence). As DNA, the CDR3 is TGTGCCAGCAGCTTGGGGGGACGGACAGAAGCTTTCTTT. Its protein is CASSLGGRTEAFF.

The chain is built from TRBV7-9 and TRBJ1-1, with 9 bases lining up with TRBD1. Trimming took 5 bases from V and 11 from J; bases not matched to a gene: 27. Germline CDR1 and CDR2: SEHNR and FQNEAQ (reference sequence). This CDR3 region has 19 residues. This CDR3 is CASSVPGTGWEWVDGRAFF. The CDR3 nucleotides read TGTGCCAGCAGCGTACCCGGGACAGGGTGGGAATGGGTGGATGGAAGGGCTTTCTTT. Full variable domain (outside the CDR3, taken from reference TRBV7-9 and TRBJ1-1): DTGVSQNPRHKITKRGQNVTFRCDPISEHNRLYWYRQTLGQGPEFLTYFQNEAQLEKSRLLSDRFSAERPKGSFSTLEIQRTEQGDSAMYLCASSVPGTGWEWVDGRAFFGQGTRLTVV.

This clone turned up a few times. The chain carries TRBV2 and TRBJ1-3; D remains unclear. Trimming removed 10 bases at V and 1 base at J, with 8 bases between. Looked up from germline, CDR1 is SNHLY and CDR2 is FYNNEI. CDR3 length: 12 amino acids. CDR3 nucleotide sequence: TGTGCCAACTTACGATCTGGAAACACCATATATTTT. Translation: CANLRSGNTIYF.

The genes are TRBV9 and TRBJ2-7; D remains unclear. Trimming stripped 7 bases from V and 3 bases from J, with 5 bases between. The CDR3 has 10 residues. Germline lookup yields CDR1 SGDLS and CDR2 YYNGEE. This CDR3 is CASGDYEQYF. CDR3 sequence (DNA): TGTGCCAGCGGGGACTACGAGCAGTACTTC.

The gene calls are TRBV2 and TRBJ2-2; D not resolved. Germline V gene lookup returns CDR1 SNHLY and CDR2 FYNNEI. CDR3 length: 14 amino acids. Trimming pared 8 bases from V and 3 bases from J, leaving 13 bases between. CDR3 DNA: TGTGCCAGCTTATCTCGACGAGACACCGGGGAGCTGTTTTTT. It encodes CASLSRRDTGELFF.

This chain uses TRBV11-2 with TRBJ2-1; D not certain. V gave up 3 bases and J gave up 6 bases, with 6 bases separating them. This CDR3 spans 12 amino acids. Germline CDR1 is SGHAT and CDR2 is FQNNGV. This chain's CDR3 is CASSLSFNEQFF. The CDR3 nucleotides are TGTGCCAGCAGCTTGAGCTTCAATGAGCAGTTCTTC.

The V gene is TRBV9, the J gene TRBJ2-3; tentatively, D is TRBD1 (6 bases). This CDR3 has 14 amino acids. V gave up 0 bases and J gave up 4 bases, with 9 bases separating them. Germline loops: CDR1 SGDLS, CDR2 YYNGEE. This chain's CDR3 is CASSVVGAADTQYF. The CDR3 DNA reads TGTGCCAGCAGCGTAGTGGGGGCGGCAGATACGCAGTATTTT.

The chain recombines TRBV7-8 with TRBJ1-1; 9 positions agree with TRBD1. After removal of 5 bases from V and 5 bases from J, the junction contained 6 bases not matched to a gene. Germline CDR1 is SGHVS and CDR2 is FQNEAQ. CDR3 length equals 14 residues. CDR3 DNA sequence: TGTGCCAGCAGCCTACGGGACAGGGTAACTGAAGCTTTCTTT. Translating it yields CASSLRDRVTEAFF.

The chain uses TRBV6-5 and TRBJ2-7, with D unclear. The V end was cut by 2 bases, the J end by 0 bases, with 11 bases between. The CDR3 extends over 15 amino acids. CDR1 is MNHEY and CDR2 is SVGAGI in the germline V gene. The CDR3 loop is CASSYPWALSYEQYF. The CDR3 DNA reads TGTGCCAGCAGTTACCCTTGGGCCCTCTCCTACGAGCAGTACTTC.

The chain is built from TRBV2 and TRBJ2-1, with TRBD2 identical over 10 bases. Unmatched junction bases numbered 13, after V lost 8 bases and J lost 6 bases. Germline V lookup: CDR1 SNHLY, CDR2 FYNNEI. The CDR3 covers 16 residues. CDR3 in amino acids: CASASRLAGAVNEQFF. The CDR3 region has the DNA TGTGCCAGCGCGTCTAGGCTAGCGGGAGCCGTCAATGAGCAGTTCTTC.

This clone came up a few times. The chain combines TRBV6-1 with TRBJ1-1; weak D call: TRBD1 (6 bases). Trimming shortened V by 6 bases and J by 3 bases, and 14 bases separated the two germline ends. The CDR3 spans 14 residues. Germline lookup yields CDR1 MNHNS and CDR2 SASEGT. The CDR3 loop reads CASSLRGSDTEAFF. As DNA, the CDR3 is TGTGCCAGCAGCCTCAGGGGCAGTGACACTGAAGCTTTCTTT.

This chain connects TRBV5-4 to TRBJ2-7; D remains ambiguous. Germline V gene lookup returns CDR1 SGHNT and CDR2 YYREEE (reference sequence). Trimming cost V 0 bases and J 6 bases, with 7 bases left between them. The CDR3 contains 12 residues. The CDR3 nucleotides read TGTGCCAGCAGCTTGGAGGGCACCGAGCAGTACTTC. Translation gives CASSLEGTEQYF.